This TCR beta chain was retrieved from a study of cytomegalovirus exposure and HLA in healthy donors. Unmatched junction bases numbered 12, after V lost 6 bases and J lost 3 bases. Germline assignment: CDR1 LGHNT and CDR2 FRNRAP. The CDR3 is 16 residues long. The PCR used 60 Vbeta and 13 Jbeta primers. Sequenced by immunoSEQ multiplex PCR; TCRdb stores in-frame clones only, minus some. The repertoire holds roughly 150,000 clones, with approximately 80% as singletons. The receptor's source is a man in his forties or fifties in good health and CMV-seropositive. V usage is TRBV12-5 and J usage is TRBJ1-2, with 8 nucleotides matching TRBD1. Sequenced input: PBMCs. The CDR3 coding sequence is TGTGCTAGTGGACAACTACAGGGGGTAATTTACTATGGCTACACCTTC. This sequence encodes CASGQLQGVIYYGYTF.